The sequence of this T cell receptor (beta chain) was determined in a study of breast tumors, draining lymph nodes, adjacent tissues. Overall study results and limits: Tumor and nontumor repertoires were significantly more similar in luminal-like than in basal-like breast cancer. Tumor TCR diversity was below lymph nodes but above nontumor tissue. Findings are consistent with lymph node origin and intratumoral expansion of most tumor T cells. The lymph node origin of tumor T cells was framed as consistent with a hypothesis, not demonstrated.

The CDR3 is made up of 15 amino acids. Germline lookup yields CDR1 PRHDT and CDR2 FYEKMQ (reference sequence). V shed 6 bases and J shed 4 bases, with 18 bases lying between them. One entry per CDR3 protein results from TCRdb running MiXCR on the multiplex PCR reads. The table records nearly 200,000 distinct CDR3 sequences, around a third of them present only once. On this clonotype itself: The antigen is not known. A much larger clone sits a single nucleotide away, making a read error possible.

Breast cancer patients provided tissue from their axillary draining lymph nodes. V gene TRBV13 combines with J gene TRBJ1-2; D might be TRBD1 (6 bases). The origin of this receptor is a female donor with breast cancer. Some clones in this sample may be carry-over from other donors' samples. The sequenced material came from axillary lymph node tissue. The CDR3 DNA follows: TGTGCCAGCAGATCACCAGGGGAACCGGGCTATGGCTACACCTTC. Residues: CASRSPGEPGYGYTF.